The sequence of this TCR beta chain was determined in a study of vaccination and CD4 T cells after COVID-19. The CDR3 sequence is 17 residues long. Per germline, CDR1 SNHLY and CDR2 FYNNEI. V lost 6 bases and J 5 bases, leaving 20 bases between the germline ends. A note on this clonotype: Its antigen is unknown.

The study sequenced cultured CD4+ T cell DNA using the Oncomine TCR Beta short-read assay. Using its own MiXCR run on the PCR reads, TCRdb lists one record per CDR3 protein. The table lists some 18,000 distinct CDR3 sequences, around 48% of them singletons, with over 15% in the top ten. Treatment noted: roughly 10-day PBMC culture with coronavirus spike peptide pools or control peptides (ViraFEST assay). The material sequenced was CD4+ T cells from blood, cultured in vitro, taken before SARS-CoV-2 vaccination. The source is a human donor who had recovered from COVID-19. The V call is TRBV2, the J call TRBJ1-6; no clear D gene. DNA for the CDR3: TGTGCCAGCAGCAAGACCAGGAATAGCGTCAATAATTCACCCCTCCACTTT. It codes for CASSKTRNSVNNSPLHF.